Given below is one TCR beta chain in context. J was trimmed by 5 bases and V by 5 bases; bases with no gene match: 3. Germline V gene sequence: CDR1 LNHDA, CDR2 SQIVND (reference sequence). This CDR3 contains 14 residues. Original analysis: Reference gene primer amplification gave nucleated cell count estimates. The protocol was immunoSEQ multiplex PCR, while the TCRdb copy is restricted to in-frame clones and leaves out a portion. The V and J calls and clone size are taken from that table; D and trimming were inferred from the DNA. Of about 180,000 clones in the sample, 75% to 90% were seen once. This record comes from a study of blood T cell repertoires in COVID-19. Across the study: Specimens from acute and convalescent COVID-19 originated in the United States, Italy and Spain. Nucleic acid was either cDNA or gDNA, and it came from T cells, B-cell-depleted T cells, or PBMCs.

The Seattle site enrolled patients during active infection and followed them longitudinally. This receptor was taken from a woman aged 40 to 49 with COVID-19, enrolled during active disease. Sequenced input: peripheral blood. The chain joins TRBV19 to TRBJ2-3; TRBD2 aligns across 11 bases. In DNA form, the CDR3 reads TGTGCCAGTAGTTTAGCGGGGGGGAAAGATACGCAGTATTTT. Translating gives CASSLAGGKDTQYF.